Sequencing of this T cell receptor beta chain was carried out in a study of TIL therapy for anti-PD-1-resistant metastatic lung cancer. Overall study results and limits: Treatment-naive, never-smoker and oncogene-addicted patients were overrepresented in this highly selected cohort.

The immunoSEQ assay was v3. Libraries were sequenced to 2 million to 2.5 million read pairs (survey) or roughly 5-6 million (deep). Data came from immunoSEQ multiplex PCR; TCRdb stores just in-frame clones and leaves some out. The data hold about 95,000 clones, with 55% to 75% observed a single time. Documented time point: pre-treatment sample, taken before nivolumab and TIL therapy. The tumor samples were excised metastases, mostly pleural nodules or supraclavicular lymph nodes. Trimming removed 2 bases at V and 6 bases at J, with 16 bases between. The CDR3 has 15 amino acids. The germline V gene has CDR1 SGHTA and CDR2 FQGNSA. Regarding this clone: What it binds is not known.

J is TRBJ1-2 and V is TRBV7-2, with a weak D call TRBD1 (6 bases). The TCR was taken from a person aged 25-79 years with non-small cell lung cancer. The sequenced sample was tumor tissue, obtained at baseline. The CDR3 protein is CASSLPYQGLNGYTF. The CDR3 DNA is TGTGCCAGCAGCTTACCGTACCAGGGGTTGAATGGCTACACCTTC.